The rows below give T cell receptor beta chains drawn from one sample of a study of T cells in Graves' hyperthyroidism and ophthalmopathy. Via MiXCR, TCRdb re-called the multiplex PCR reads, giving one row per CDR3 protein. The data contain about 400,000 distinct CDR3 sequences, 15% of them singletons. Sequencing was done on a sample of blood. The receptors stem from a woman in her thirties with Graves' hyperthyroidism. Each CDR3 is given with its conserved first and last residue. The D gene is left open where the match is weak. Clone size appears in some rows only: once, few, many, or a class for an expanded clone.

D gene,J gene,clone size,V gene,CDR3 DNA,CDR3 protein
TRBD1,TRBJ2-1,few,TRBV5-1,TGCGCCAGCAGCACCGGACAGGGGGCAGATGAGCAGTTCTTC,CASSTGQGADEQFF
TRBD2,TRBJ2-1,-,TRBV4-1,TGCGCCAGCAGCCACCACTCACTAGCGGGAGGGTACAATGAGCAGTTCTTC,CASSHHSLAGGYNEQFF
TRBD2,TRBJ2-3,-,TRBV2,TGTGCCAGCAGTGAGGGACTAGCGGGATCAAGCACAGATACGCAGTATTTT,CASSEGLAGSSTDTQYF
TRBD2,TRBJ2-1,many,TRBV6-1,TGTGCCAGCATTCTAGGACGGGAGGGGAGCAATGAGCAGTTCTTC,CASILGREGSNEQFF
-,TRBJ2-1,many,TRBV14,TGTGCCAGCAGCCAAGATAAGGGGAATGAGCAGTTCTTC,CASSQDKGNEQFF
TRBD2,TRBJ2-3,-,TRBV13,TGTGCCAGCAGCACGGGGTCTCTAGCGGGCACAGATACGCAGTATTTT,CASSTGSLAGTDTQYF
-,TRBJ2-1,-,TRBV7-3,TGTGCCAGCTGTCAGGCCTACAATGAGCAGTTCTTC,CASCQAYNEQFF
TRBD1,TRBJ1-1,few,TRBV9,TGTGCCAGCAGCGAAGGGACAGGGACGAACACTGAAGCTTTCTTT,CASSEGTGTNTEAFF
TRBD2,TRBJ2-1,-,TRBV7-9,TGTGCCAGCGCTAGCGGGGTGAATGAGCAGTTCTTC,CASASGVNEQFF
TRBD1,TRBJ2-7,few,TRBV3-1,TGTGCCAGCAGCCTCCTGGACAGGGCGGTCGAGCAGTACTTC,CASSLLDRAVEQYF
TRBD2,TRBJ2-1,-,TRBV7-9,TGTGCCAGCAGTCCTATAGCGGGTACTTACAATGAGCAGTTCTTC,CASSPIAGTYNEQFF
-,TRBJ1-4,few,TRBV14,TGTGCCAGCAGCCAAGTCGCGGGCGCCTACAATGAAAAACTGTTTTTT,CASSQVAGAYNEKLFF
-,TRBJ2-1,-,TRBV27,TGTGCCAGCAGCCATGGGGGGACTGAGCAGTTCTTC,CASSHGGTEQFF
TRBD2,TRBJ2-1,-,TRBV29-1,TGCAGCGTTGAAGCCGGGACTAGCGGCCGCGATGAGCAGTTCTTC,CSVEAGTSGRDEQFF